This entry lists 2 T cell receptor beta chains sequenced from one sample in a study of T cells in Graves' hyperthyroidism and ophthalmopathy (dated by TCRdb to between 2018 and 2021). The library was produced with multiplex PCR. TCRdb names Illumina HiSeq 2000 as the instrument used. The TCR beta CDR3 regions were amplified from RNA transcripts. For the first round of RT-PCR on the TCR CDR3, the HTBI primer set was used together with the Qiagen OneStep RT-PCR kit. TCRdb trimmed public reads at Q25 via fastp, called clones via MiXCR and kept in-frame beta chains. Rows are combined by CDR3 protein, so each entry shows the most common genes and DNA. The sample profile shows about 660,000 distinct CDR3 sequences; just under 45% of them were found once. The top ten clonotypes cover about 7.7% of the sample. What was sequenced was peripheral blood or thyroid tissue (not recorded which). The receptor set was obtained from an adult man with Graves' disease, either hyperthyroidism or ophthalmopathy (not recorded which).

This clonotype was seen more than once but under ten times. The chain carries TRBV20-1 and TRBJ2-5; 7 nucleotides line up with TRBD1. CDR3 size: 14 residues. Unmatched junction bases numbered 6, after V lost 0 bases and J lost 5 bases. The germline gives CDR1 DFQATT, CDR2 SNEGSKA (reference sequence). The CDR3 nucleotides are TGCAGTGCTAGAGATAGCAGGGGGATTGAGACCCAGTACTTC. Protein sequence: CSARDSRGIETQYF.

The chain uses TRBV12-3 or TRBV12-4 and TRBJ1-2; no definite D call. The CDR3 totals 15 residues. The ends were cut back, 6 bases at V and 3 bases at J, with 17 bases in the middle. The CDR3 sequence: CASSPRGAGYYGYTF. In DNA form, the CDR3 reads TGTGCCAGCAGCCCCCGGGGTGCCGGATACTATGGCTACACCTTC.